This T cell receptor beta chain was profiled in a study of chemoradiotherapy in HPV16-positive cancers. TCRdb keeps only in-frame clones here, not all; method: immunoSEQ multiplex PCR. The sample has roughly 11,000 clones, approximately 78% seen once. This CDR3 spans 15 amino acids. The V gene lost 6 bases and the J gene lost 4 bases, with 19 bases spanning the gap. Per germline, CDR1 SGHNT and CDR2 YYREEE (reference sequence). This receptor was taken from a human donor with HPV-associated anogenital cancer. J is TRBJ1-1 and V is TRBV5-4; D perhaps matches TRBD1 (6 bases). This specimen was taken from a patient who underwent chemoradiotherapy. The CDR3 coding sequence is TGTGCCAGCACCGTCGACAGGACTATCTCCACTGAAGCTTTCTTT. Its protein is CASTVDRTISTEAFF.